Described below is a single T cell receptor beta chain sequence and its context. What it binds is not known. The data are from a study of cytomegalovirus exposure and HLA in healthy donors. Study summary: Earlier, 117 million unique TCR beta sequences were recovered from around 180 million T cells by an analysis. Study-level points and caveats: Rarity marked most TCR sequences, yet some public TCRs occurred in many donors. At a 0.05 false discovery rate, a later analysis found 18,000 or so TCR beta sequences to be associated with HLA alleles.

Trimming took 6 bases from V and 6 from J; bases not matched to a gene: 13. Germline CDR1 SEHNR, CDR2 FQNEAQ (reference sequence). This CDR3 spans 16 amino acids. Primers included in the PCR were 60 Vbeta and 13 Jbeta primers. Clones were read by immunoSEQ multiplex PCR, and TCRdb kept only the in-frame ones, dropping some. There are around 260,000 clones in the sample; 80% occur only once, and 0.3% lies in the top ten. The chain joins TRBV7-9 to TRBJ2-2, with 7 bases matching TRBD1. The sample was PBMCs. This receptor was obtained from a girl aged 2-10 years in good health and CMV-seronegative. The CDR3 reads CASRAPTGTGSGELFF. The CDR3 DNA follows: TGTGCCAGCAGAGCCCCGACAGGGACGGGATCCGGGGAGCTGTTTTTT.